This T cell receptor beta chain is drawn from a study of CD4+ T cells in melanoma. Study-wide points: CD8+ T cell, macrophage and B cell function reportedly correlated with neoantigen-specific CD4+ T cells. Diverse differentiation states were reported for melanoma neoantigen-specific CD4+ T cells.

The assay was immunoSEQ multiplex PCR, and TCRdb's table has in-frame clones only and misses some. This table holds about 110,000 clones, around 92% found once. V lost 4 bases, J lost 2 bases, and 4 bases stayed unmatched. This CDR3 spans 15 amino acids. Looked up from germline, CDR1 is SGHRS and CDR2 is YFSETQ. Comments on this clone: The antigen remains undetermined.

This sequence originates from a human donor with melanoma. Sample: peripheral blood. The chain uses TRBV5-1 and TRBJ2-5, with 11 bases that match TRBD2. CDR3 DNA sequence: TGCGCCAGCAGCCTCGGGACTAGCGGACAAGAGACCCAGTACTTC. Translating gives CASSLGTSGQETQYF.